The 19 T cell receptor beta chains below were found in one sample sequenced in a study of T cell responses to AZD1222 COVID-19 vaccine. The table came from immunoSEQ multiplex PCR; TCRdb's copy has only in-frame clones and leaves some out. The sample carries about 120,000 clones, around nine tenths recorded once. The sample was peripheral blood, taken on day 0 of AZD1222 vaccination. These receptors originate from an adult in good health.

V usage is TRBV19 and J usage is TRBJ1-2; 7 nucleotides agree with TRBD1. CDR3 size: 15 residues. The germline CDR1 and CDR2 sequences are LNHDA and SQIVND (reference sequence). After removal of 6 bases from V and 7 bases from J, the junction contained 14 bases not matched to a gene. CDR3 bases: TGTGCCAGTAGGATCCGATCGAGGGGGCGAGGTGGCTACACCTTC. This encodes CASRIRSRGRGGYTF.

The DNA of the CDR3 is TGTGCCAGCAGCCCCTCCGCGTTAGGGGGCGGCTACACCTTC. As protein: CASSPSALGGGYTF. The V gene is TRBV28, the J gene TRBJ1-2; TRBD1 agrees at 7 bases. The CDR3 runs 14 residues. Trimming removed 6 bases from V and 8 bases from J; junction bases left unmatched: 12. CDR1 and CDR2 from the germline V gene are MDHEN and SYDVKM.

The chain is built from TRBV5-6 and TRBJ2-7, with TRBD2 matching over 12 bases. The CDR3 has 15 residues. The trim removed 4 bases at V and 2 bases at J, leaving 4 bases unmatched. CDR1 SGHDT and CDR2 YYEEEE come from the germline V gene. The CDR3 is CASSTGLAGPYEQYF. The DNA for the CDR3 is TGTGCCAGCAGCACCGGACTAGCGGGGCCCTACGAGCAGTACTTC.

This chain uses TRBV10-3 with TRBJ2-3; weak D call: TRBD1 (5 bases). Germline lookup yields CDR1 ENHRY and CDR2 SYGVKD. The V end lost 3 bases, the J end lost 1 base, and 20 bases lay between the germline ends. The CDR3 runs to 18 residues. DNA for the CDR3: TGTGCCATCAGTGACTCTAAGGCAGGGCCGTACGGCACAGATACGCAGTATTTT. Translated, it gives CAISDSKAGPYGTDTQYF.

Of note for this clone: Other nucleotide sequences from this sample produce the same CDR3. V usage is TRBV6-5 and J usage is TRBJ2-7; 7 bases line up with TRBD2. The CDR3 contains 13 residues. The V gene's germline CDR1 is MNHEY and CDR2 SVGAGI. Trimming at V came to 6 bases and at J to 2 bases, leaving 4 bases not matched to a gene. The CDR3 protein is CASRASGAYEQYF. The CDR3 DNA reads as TGTGCCAGCAGAGCTAGCGGCGCCTACGAGCAGTACTTC.

The chain is built from TRBV19 and TRBJ2-7; TRBD1 might be the D (7 bases). Trimming stripped 4 bases from V and 2 bases from J, with 12 bases between. The CDR3 runs to 14 residues. CDR1 is LNHDA, CDR2 SQIVND, per germline (reference sequence). DNA of the CDR3: TGTGCCAGTAGTACTCAGGGGGGAACCTACGAGCAGTACTTC. Protein sequence: CASSTQGGTYEQYF. Full variable domain (rest looked up from reference TRBV19 and TRBJ2-7): DGGITQSPKYLFRKEGQNVTLSCEQNLNHDAMYWYRQDPGQGLRLIYYSQIVNDFQKGDIAEGYSVSREKKESFPLTVTSAQKNPTAFYLCASSTQGGTYEQYFGPGTRLTVT.

The V call is TRBV19, the J call TRBJ2-7; the D is unclear. The germline V gene has CDR1 LNHDA and CDR2 SQIVND (reference sequence). Trimming cost V 3 bases and J 0 bases, with 6 bases left between them. The CDR3 contains 13 residues. CDR3 in DNA: TGTGCCAGTAGTATTGAGTACTCCTACGAGCAGTACTTC. Protein product: CASSIEYSYEQYF.

This clone was detected only once. The gene calls are TRBV28 and TRBJ1-5; D is possibly TRBD1 (6 bases). CDR3 length: 14 amino acids. Germline CDR1 reads MDHEN; CDR2 reads SYDVKM. V lost 3 bases to trimming and J lost 6 bases, with 12 bases between them. CDR3 in DNA: TGTGCCAGCAGTTTCGGGGGCGGCCGTCAGCCCCAGCATTTT. Its protein is CASSFGGGRQPQHF. The entire variable domain, with the rest obtained from reference TRBV28 and TRBJ1-5, is as follows: DVKVTQSSRYLVKRTGEKVFLECVQDMDHENMFWYRQDPGLGLRLIYFSYDVKMKEKGDIPEGYSVSREKKERFSLILESASTNQTSMYLCASSFGGGRQPQHFGDGTRLSIL.

The chain joins TRBV7-2 to TRBJ1-4; D gene ambiguous. Germline-derived CDR1 and CDR2 are SGHTA and FQGNSA. The V end lost 5 bases, the J end lost 8 bases, and 9 bases lay between the germline ends. The length of the CDR3 is 12 residues. Written as DNA, the CDR3 is TGTGCCAGCAGCGTCCGCGCCGAAAAACTGTTTTTT. This translates into CASSVRAEKLFF.

V gene TRBV28 combines with J gene TRBJ2-3; D remains unclear. Trimming removed 5 bases at V and 4 bases at J, with 16 bases between. The V gene's germline CDR1 is MDHEN and CDR2 SYDVKM. The CDR3 is made up of 15 amino acids. CDR3 DNA sequence: TGTGCCAGCAGTCTCTCACTATATGGCTCAGATACGCAGTATTTT. Its protein is CASSLSLYGSDTQYF.

The genes are TRBV11-2 and TRBJ2-7; TRBD2 agrees at 11 bases. J was trimmed by 6 bases and V by 3 bases; bases with no gene match: 13. The CDR3 covers 17 residues. The germline V gene has CDR1 SGHAT and CDR2 FQNNGV. CDR3: CASSFLSGRAVIGEQYF. The CDR3 DNA reads TGTGCCAGCAGCTTCCTTAGCGGGAGGGCGGTAATTGGCGAGCAGTACTTC.

The chain joins TRBV2 to TRBJ1-1; unclear D gene. From germline, CDR1 is SNHLY and CDR2 FYNNEI. The CDR3 has 15 residues. The V gene lost 2 bases and the J gene lost 0 bases, with 10 bases spanning the gap. CDR3 in DNA: TGTGCCAGCAGTGAACAACACATCATGAACACTGAAGCTTTCTTT. Translated: CASSEQHIMNTEAFF.

This chain joins TRBV29-1 and TRBJ1-1; the D is unclear. The length of the CDR3 is 11 residues. Germline loops: CDR1 SQVTM, CDR2 ANQGSEA. V was cut by 7 bases and J by 0 bases, with 6 bases left in between. CDR3 sequence: CSAVLNTEAFF. The CDR3, as DNA: TGCAGCGCCGTATTGAACACTGAAGCTTTCTTT.

This chain connects TRBV5-1 to TRBJ2-3; the match to TRBD2 covers 7 bases. J gave up 6 bases and V 0 bases, and 7 bases lay outside the gene matches. This CDR3 comprises 15 residues. Looked up from germline, CDR1 is SGHRS and CDR2 is YFSETQ. The CDR3 DNA is TGCGCCAGCAGCTTGGAGGCGGGAGACTGGGATACGCAGTATTTT. Its translation is CASSLEAGDWDTQYF.

The chain links TRBV7-6 to TRBJ2-1; 7 nucleotides align to TRBD1. Trimming at V came to 5 bases and at J to 7 bases, leaving 11 bases not matched to a gene. The CDR3 contains 15 residues. Germline V gene sequence: CDR1 SGHVS, CDR2 FNYEAQ. The CDR3 protein is CASSPRSGGRNEQFF. The CDR3 nucleotides are TGTGCCAGCAGCCCACGGTCAGGGGGTAGGAATGAGCAGTTCTTC.

The V gene is TRBV6-2 or TRBV6-3, the J gene TRBJ2-1; TRBD2 might be the D (6 bases). The V gene lost 6 bases and the J gene lost 3 bases, with 15 bases spanning the gap. The CDR3 totals 15 residues. Germline assignment: CDR1 MNHEY and CDR2 SVGEGT. CDR3 sequence (DNA): TGTGCCAGCAGCCAAACCGGGAGTCTCTACAATGAGCAGTTCTTC. This translates into CASSQTGSLYNEQFF.

For this clone: The identical CDR3 is also encoded by other nucleotide sequences in the sample. The gene calls are TRBV13 and TRBJ2-3; TRBD1 matches at 12 bases. Germline values: CDR1 PRHDT, CDR2 FYEKMQ (reference sequence). This CDR3 comprises 15 residues. V shed 5 bases and J 6 bases; nucleotides not matched to a gene: 6. This chain's CDR3 is CASSLRDRGPDTQYF. The CDR3 DNA reads TGTGCCAGCAGCCTACGGGACAGGGGGCCTGATACGCAGTATTTT.

This rearrangement joins TRBV6-5 to TRBJ1-1, with 9 bases matching TRBD1. Germline CDR1 and CDR2: MNHEY and SVGAGI. With V trimmed by 2 bases and J by 7 bases, 8 bases remained unmatched. The CDR3 covers 15 residues. The CDR3 region is CASSYQPTGGSEAFF. The CDR3 DNA is TGTGCCAGCAGTTACCAACCGACAGGGGGGAGTGAAGCTTTCTTT.

This clone was found once. The chain carries TRBV27 and TRBJ2-7, with 7 bases fitting TRBD1. After removal of 4 bases from V and 5 bases from J, the junction contained 8 bases not matched to a gene. This CDR3 is built from 14 residues. Germline values: CDR1 MNHEY, CDR2 SMNVEV (reference sequence). The CDR3 DNA reads TGTGCCAGCAGTTCGAACAGGGGCGCCCACGAGCAGTACTTC. It encodes CASSSNRGAHEQYF.